The 5 T cell receptor beta chains reported below all come from one sample, sequenced in a study of blood T cell repertoires in COVID-19. Sequencing used immunoSEQ multiplex PCR; TCRdb keeps in-frame clones, though not all of them. The sample records some 190,000 clones, about 88% being singletons. The sequenced sample was peripheral blood. These receptor sequences come from a man aged 30-40 years with acute or convalescent COVID-19.

Of note for this clone: This sample includes further DNA sequences coding for the same CDR3. The chain uses TRBV7-9 and TRBJ2-1; D ambiguous. The CDR3 contains 11 residues. The germline V gene has CDR1 SEHNR and CDR2 FQNEAQ (reference sequence). With 5 bases removed from V and 7 bases from J, the gap between germline ends came to 6 bases. In DNA form, the CDR3 reads TGTGCCAGCAGCCCCAGTAATGAGCAGTTCTTC. Translation gives CASSPSNEQFF.

The chain carries TRBV30 and TRBJ1-5; 7 nucleotides align to TRBD1. V was pared by 5 bases and J by 10 bases, with 14 bases of the junction left unmatched. The V gene's germline CDR1 is GTSNPN and CDR2 SVGIG (reference sequence). This CDR3 region has 14 residues. The CDR3: CAWGGQGVDLPQHF. The CDR3 DNA sequence: TGTGCCTGGGGCGGGCAGGGGGTCGATTTACCCCAGCATTTT.

The rearrangement uses TRBV28 and TRBJ2-5; D is ambiguous. The CDR3 covers 15 residues. The germline V and J ends were trimmed by 3 bases and 2 bases, with 13 bases remaining between them. Germline-derived CDR1 and CDR2 are MDHEN and SYDVKM. This chain's CDR3 is CASSFVLLEQETQYF. CDR3 DNA: TGTGCCAGCAGTTTCGTTCTCCTAGAGCAAGAGACCCAGTACTTC. Full variable domain (rest looked up from reference TRBV28 and TRBJ2-5): DVKVTQSSRYLVKRTGEKVFLECVQDMDHENMFWYRQDPGLGLRLIYFSYDVKMKEKGDIPEGYSVSREKKERFSLILESASTNQTSMYLCASSFVLLEQETQYFGPGTRLLVL.

The chain employs TRBV28 and TRBJ1-1; D remains unclear. Germline V gene lookup returns CDR1 MDHEN and CDR2 SYDVKM. The CDR3 has 14 residues. Trimming pared 7 bases from V and 0 bases from J, leaving 12 bases between. The CDR3 here is CASNLRVVNTEAFF. The CDR3 DNA reads TGTGCCAGCAATCTCCGGGTGGTGAACACTGAAGCTTTCTTT. Combining the CDR3 with reference TRBV28 and TRBJ1-1 gives the whole variable domain DVKVTQSSRYLVKRTGEKVFLECVQDMDHENMFWYRQDPGLGLRLIYFSYDVKMKEKGDIPEGYSVSREKKERFSLILESASTNQTSMYLCASNLRVVNTEAFFGQGTRLTVV.

The count of this clone is one. The chain couples TRBV18 to TRBJ2-7, with a tentative D call TRBD2 (6 bases). Trimming pared 5 bases from V and 4 bases from J, leaving 18 bases between. This CDR3 has 15 residues. Per the germline V gene, CDR1 is KGHSH and CDR2 is LQKENI. The CDR3 sequence is CASSSIPGLKYEQYF. DNA of the CDR3: TGTGCCAGCTCAAGCATCCCGGGACTGAAATACGAGCAGTACTTC.